This T cell receptor (beta chain) stems from a study of beta chain features in type 1 diabetes. Expressed TCRB transcripts were sequenced, since all the RNA that had been isolated was reverse transcribed. Libraries were prepared by immunoSEQ multiplex PCR; TCRdb keeps only in-frame clonotypes and omits some of them. This sample yields 200,000 to 250,000 clones, of which around 9.9% are seen a single time; roughly 1.3% belongs to the top ten. This clone came up a few times. Sequenced: central memory CD4+ T cells from blood. The source of this sequence is a young man in good health.

CDR3 protein: CASSLGPGGPQHF. The CDR3 DNA is TGTGCCAGCAGCTTGGGTCCTGGGGGGCCCCAGCATTTT. The V call is TRBV11-2, the J call TRBJ1-5, with D possibly being TRBD1 (5 bases). CDR1 and CDR2 (germline): SGHAT, FQNNGV. The CDR3 consists of 13 residues. The V and J ends lost 3 bases and 9 bases respectively, with 12 bases between them.